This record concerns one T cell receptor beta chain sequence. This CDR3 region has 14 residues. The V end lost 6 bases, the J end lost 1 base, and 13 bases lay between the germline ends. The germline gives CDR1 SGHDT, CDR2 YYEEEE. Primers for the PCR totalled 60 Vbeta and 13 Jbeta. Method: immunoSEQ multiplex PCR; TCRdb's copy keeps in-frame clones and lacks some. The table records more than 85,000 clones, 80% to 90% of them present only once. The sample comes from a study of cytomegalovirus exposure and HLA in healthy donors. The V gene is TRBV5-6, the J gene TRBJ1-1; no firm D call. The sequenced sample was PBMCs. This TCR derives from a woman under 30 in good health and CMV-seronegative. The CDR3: CASIDITGNTEAFF. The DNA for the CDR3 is TGTGCCAGCATCGATATTACTGGGAACACTGAAGCTTTCTTT. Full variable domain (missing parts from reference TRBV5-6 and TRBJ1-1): DAGVTQSPTHLIKTRGQQVTLRCSPKSGHDTVSWYQQALGQGPQFIFQYYEEEERQRGNFPDRFSGHQFPNYSSELNVNALLLGDSALYLCASIDITGNTEAFFGQGTRLTVV.